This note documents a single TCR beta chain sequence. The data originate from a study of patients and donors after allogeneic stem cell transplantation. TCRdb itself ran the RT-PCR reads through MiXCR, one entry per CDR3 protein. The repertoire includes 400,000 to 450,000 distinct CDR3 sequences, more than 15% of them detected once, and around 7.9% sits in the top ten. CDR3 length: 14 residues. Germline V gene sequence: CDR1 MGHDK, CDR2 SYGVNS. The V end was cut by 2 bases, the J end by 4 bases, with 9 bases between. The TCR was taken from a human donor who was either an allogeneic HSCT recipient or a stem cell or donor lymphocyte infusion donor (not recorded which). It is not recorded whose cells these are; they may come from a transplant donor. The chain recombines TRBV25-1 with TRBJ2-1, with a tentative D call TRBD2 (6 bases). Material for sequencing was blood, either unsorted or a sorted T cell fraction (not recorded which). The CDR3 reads CASSEAGRYNEQFF. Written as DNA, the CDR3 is TGTGCCAGCAGTGAAGCGGGACGGTACAATGAGCAGTTCTTC. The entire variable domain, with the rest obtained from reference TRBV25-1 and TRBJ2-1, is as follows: EADIYQTPRYLVIGTGKKITLECSQTMGHDKMYWYQQDPGMELHLIHYSYGVNSTEKGDLSSESTVSRIRTEHFPLTLESARPSHTSQYLCASSEAGRYNEQFFGPGTRLTVL.